The clone carrying this T cell receptor beta chain was counted only a few times. Antigen: not known. These data are taken from a study of neoadjuvant anti-PD-1 for oral cavity cancer. Study results and limitations: Only three patients per response group were TCR-analyzed; validation needed.

Tumor libraries mostly used about 4.8 ug genomic DNA, two replicates each. The assay was immunoSEQ multiplex PCR, and TCRdb's table has in-frame clones only and misses some. The sample includes 7,200 or so clones, 50% to 70% of them seen just once. V was trimmed by 4 bases and J by 7 bases, leaving 17 bases between them. Germline lookup yields CDR1 SGHDT and CDR2 YYEEEE. CDR3 length: 15 amino acids. The receptor was derived from a person between 35 and 79 years old with oral cavity squamous cell carcinoma. The chain carries TRBV5-6 and TRBJ1-4; the D gene is possibly TRBD1 (6 bases). Source: tumor tissue, taken before nivolumab (anti-PD-1) treatment. The CDR3 spells CASSLRAGVVEKLFF. CDR3 in DNA: TGTGCCAGCAGCCTCCGTGCAGGGGTGGTTGAAAAACTGTTTTTT.